This T cell receptor (beta chain) was recorded in a study of cytomegalovirus exposure and HLA in healthy donors. Turning to the study itself: Of the donors genotyped, some 400 in all, around 77% fell in the Caucasian-associated ancestry cluster.

With 6 bases clipped from V and 5 bases from J, the junction kept 3 bases outside the gene matches. The CDR3 has 12 residues. Germline V gives CDR1 MNHNS, CDR2 SASEGT. The PCR employed 60 Vbeta primers together with 13 Jbeta primers. The table came from immunoSEQ multiplex PCR; TCRdb's copy has only in-frame clones and leaves some out. The sample has roughly 220,000 clones, around 80% seen once; the top ten hold 1.5% to 2%. As regards this clone: Its matching antigen is unknown.

General study results and limits: In vitro data verified a few CMV-associated chains as specific for CMV antigens. On later analysis, the bulk of CMV-associated TCR beta chains appeared to be HLA-restricted. A later analysis reportedly found fewer N-insertions in an Asian-associated ancestry cluster than the roughly 670-donor mean.

The sample was PBMCs. This TCR was recovered from a man between 50 and 59 years old in good health and CMV-seronegative. J is TRBJ2-5 and V is TRBV6-1; 7 bases are shared with TRBD1. CDR3 in DNA: TGTGCCAGCAGAGGGGGCGGGGAGACCCAGTACTTC. As protein: CASRGGGETQYF.